This TCR beta chain was recorded in a study of PD-L1 blockade in urothelial cancer. Whole-study results and caveats: When measured at 3 weeks, tumor-associated blood clones expanded more in durable-benefit patients.

Time point described: peripheral blood 6 weeks after treatment start. Deletions cut 3 bases from V and 4 bases from J, with 9 bases between. The CDR3 length is 13 residues. CDR1 MDHEN and CDR2 SYDVKM come from the germline V gene. The assay was immunoSEQ multiplex PCR, and TCRdb's table has in-frame clones only and misses some. This table holds about 130,000 clones, about 82% found once. As for this clone: Its antigen is unidentified.

This sequence was found in a man aged 45-65 years with urothelial cancer. This material consisted of PBMCs, taken around atezolizumab (anti-PD-L1) treatment. The chain joins TRBV28 to TRBJ1-2; no reliable D call. The CDR3 DNA reads TGTGCCAGCAGTTTGGGCAGACCCTATGGCTACACCTTC. Residues: CASSLGRPYGYTF.